This T cell receptor (beta chain) was identified during a study of blood T cell repertoires in COVID-19. Whole-study context: In each case, the material was cDNA or gDNA derived from T cells, B-cell-depleted T cells, or PBMCs.

Original processing methods: Nucleated cell counts were estimated from reference gene primer amplification. The protocol was immunoSEQ multiplex PCR, while the TCRdb copy is restricted to in-frame clones and leaves out a portion. V, J and clone size were drawn from that table, and D and trimming were deduced from the DNA. This table holds just under 350,000 clones, about 90% found once. The CDR3 loop spans 18 amino acids. Unmatched junction bases numbered 9, after V lost 6 bases and J lost 1 base. Looked up from germline, CDR1 is LNHDA and CDR2 is SQIVND (reference sequence). The sequence was collected from a woman aged 18-30 years who had recovered from COVID-19. The specimen was peripheral blood. The V gene is TRBV19, the J gene TRBJ2-1; TRBD2 agrees at 13 bases. The CDR3 loop reads CASRSGLAGTQSYNEQFF. The CDR3 DNA is TGTGCCAGTAGATCGGGACTAGCGGGAACGCAATCCTACAATGAGCAGTTCTTC.